This TCR beta chain emerged from a study of tumor-infiltrating lymphocytes in localized non-small cell lung cancer. Study summary: Resected tumor was paired with non-adjacent uninvolved lung from the same patient. Notes on the study in general: Tumor T-cell fraction was not associated with recurrence-free survival. T-cell fraction did not differ between immunotypes IM1 and IM2. Different pieces of the same tissue went to different assays, confounding technical variation with intratumor heterogeneity.

Points on this clone: The antigen is unknown.

V was pared by 4 bases and J by 10 bases, with 3 bases of the junction left unmatched. The CDR3 consists of 14 residues. The germline V gene encodes CDR1 LGHNA and CDR2 YSLEER. The method was immunoSEQ multiplex PCR; TCRdb's version includes in-frame clones alone and lacks a portion of them. The sample lists over 5,500 clones; 76% were seen once. Sequencing was done on a sample of lung tumor tissue. The J gene is TRBJ1-6, the V gene TRBV4-3, with TRBD1 matching 11 bases. The sequence derives from a human donor with non-small cell lung cancer. The CDR3 DNA reads TGCGCCAGCAGCCCTGGGACAGGGGGATCACCCCTCCACTTT. Amino acids: CASSPGTGGSPLHF.